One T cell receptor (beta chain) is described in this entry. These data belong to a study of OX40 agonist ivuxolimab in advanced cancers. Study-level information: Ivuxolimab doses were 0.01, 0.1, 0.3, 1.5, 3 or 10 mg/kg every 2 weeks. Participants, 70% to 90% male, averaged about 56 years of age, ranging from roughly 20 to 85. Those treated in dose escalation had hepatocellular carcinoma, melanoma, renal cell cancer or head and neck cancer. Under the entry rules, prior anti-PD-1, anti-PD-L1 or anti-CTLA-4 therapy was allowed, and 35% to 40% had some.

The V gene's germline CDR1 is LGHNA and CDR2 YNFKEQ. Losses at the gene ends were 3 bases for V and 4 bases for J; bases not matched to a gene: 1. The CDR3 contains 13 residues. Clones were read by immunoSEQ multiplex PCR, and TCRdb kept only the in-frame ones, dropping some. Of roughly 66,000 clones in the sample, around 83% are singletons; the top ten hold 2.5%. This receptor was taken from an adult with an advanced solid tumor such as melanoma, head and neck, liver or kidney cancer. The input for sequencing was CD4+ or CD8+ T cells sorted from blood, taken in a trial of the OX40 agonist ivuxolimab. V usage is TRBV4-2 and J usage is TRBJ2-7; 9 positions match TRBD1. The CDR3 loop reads CASSHGQGYEQYF. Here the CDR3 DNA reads TGTGCCAGCAGCCATGGACAGGGGTACGAGCAGTACTTC.